Following are 3 T cell receptor beta chains from one sample sequenced in a study of T cell responses to AZD1222 COVID-19 vaccine. Only in-frame clones appear in the TCRdb table, and some are missing; sequencing was by immunoSEQ multiplex PCR. The sample lists around 110,000 clones; around 92% were seen once. The sequenced sample was peripheral blood, obtained 28 days after the second AZD1222 dose. These receptors came from an adult who received the AZD1222 COVID-19 vaccine.

This sequence joins TRBV9 and TRBJ2-4; perhaps D is TRBD1 or TRBD2 (5 bases each). CDR1 is SGDLS, CDR2 YYNGEE, per germline. The V gene lost 4 bases and the J gene lost 7 bases, with 18 bases spanning the gap. The CDR3 sequence is 15 residues long. The CDR3 DNA follows: TGTGCCAGCAGCCTAGGGGATTCGAGGGAGAACATTCAGTACTTC. Translated, it gives CASSLGDSRENIQYF.

This chain joins TRBV5-6 and TRBJ1-5, with 11 bases fitting TRBD1. The CDR3 has 19 residues. Germline V lookup: CDR1 SGHDT, CDR2 YYEEEE. Trimming removed 2 bases from V and 0 bases from J; junction bases left unmatched: 10. In DNA form, the CDR3 reads TGTGCCAGCAGCTTATTAAGGGGGACAGGGGGAAATAGCAATCAGCCCCAGCATTTT. Protein product: CASSLLRGTGGNSNQPQHF.

The genes are TRBV29-1 and TRBJ1-2, with no clear D. Germline V gene sequence: CDR1 SQVTM, CDR2 ANQGSEA. The CDR3 totals 8 residues. CDR3 bases: TGCAACAGTCCTGGCTACACCTTC. Amino acid sequence: CNSPGYTF. The variable domain in full, completed from reference TRBV29-1 and TRBJ1-2, reads SAVISQKPSRDICQRGTSLTIQCQVDSQVTMMFWYRQQPGQSLTLIATANQGSEATYESGFVIDKFPISRPNLTFSTLTVSNMSPEDSSIYLCNSPGYTFGSGTRLTVV.